The table lists the clone carrying this TCR beta chain with a few counts. The antigen is undetermined. The sample contains more than one DNA sequence encoding this CDR3. The CDR3 covers 12 residues. V shed 0 bases and J shed 4 bases, with 3 bases lying between them. The V gene's germline CDR1 is SGDLS and CDR2 YYNGEE. These data come from a study of shared clonotypes between healthy human individuals. Some clones are missing from TCRdb's copy, which holds only in-frame ones; the method was immunoSEQ multiplex PCR. This table holds almost 700,000 clones, under 95% found once. The study, taken as a whole, reports: It was the few donors that limited the genetic and exposure-history diversity represented. The sharing of approximately 5.1% of naive CD4 clonotypes was seen across a few donors. Rarefaction demonstrated incomplete sorted-subset sequencing despite large depth. Non-shared clonotypes showed lower generation probabilities than clonotypes common to all four donors.

The naive CD8 fraction comprised CD45RO-negative cells positively selected for CCR7 and excluded terminally differentiated effector memory CD45RA+ cells. The rearrangement joins TRBV9 to TRBJ2-3, with D unclear. The specimen sequenced was naive CD8+ T cells sorted from blood. The sequence was obtained from a man aged 25-40 years in good health. The CDR3 DNA reads as TGTGCCAGCAGCGTAGGGGCAGATACGCAGTATTTT. Translation: CASSVGADTQYF. The full variable domain, rest sourced from reference TRBV9 and TRBJ2-3, is DSGVTQTPKHLITATGQRVTLRCSPRSGDLSVYWYQQSLDQGLQFLIQYYNGEERAKGNILERFSAQQFPDLHSELNLSSLELGDSALYFCASSVGADTQYFGPGTRLTVL.